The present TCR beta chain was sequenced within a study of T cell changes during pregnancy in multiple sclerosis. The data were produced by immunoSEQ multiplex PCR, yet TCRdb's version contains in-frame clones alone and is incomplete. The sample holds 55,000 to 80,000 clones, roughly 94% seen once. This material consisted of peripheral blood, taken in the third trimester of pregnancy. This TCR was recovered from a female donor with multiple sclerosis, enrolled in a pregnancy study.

CDR3 bases: TGTGCCAGTAGTATGGGGACAGGGTCCGAGACCCAGTACTTC. It encodes CASSMGTGSETQYF. The chain employs TRBV19 and TRBJ2-5; 9 nucleotides align to TRBD1. CDR3 length equals 14 residues. Trimming cost V 3 bases and J 5 bases; bases outside gene matches: 4. Germline CDR1 is LNHDA and CDR2 is SQIVND (reference sequence).